What follows are 7 T cell receptor beta chains derived from one specimen sequenced in a study of regulatory T cells in long-lasting Graves disease. Building of the TCR beta libraries involved iRepertoire HTBI primers and Arm-PCR of CDR3 regions. TCRdb recomputed calls from the multiplex PCR reads with MiXCR, one row per CDR3 protein. Of roughly 220,000 distinct CDR3 sequences in the sample, about 16% are singletons; the top ten hold around 21%. The time point: newly diagnosed GD, antithyroid drugs for less than 3 months. RNA from PBMCs was the source of the TCR library. The sequenced sample was peripheral blood mononuclear cells (PBMCs), obtained at new diagnosis, from a patient treated with antithyroid drugs. The source is a female donor with Graves disease.

This rearrangement joins TRBV5-4 to TRBJ2-1; tentative D call: TRBD2 (6 bases). The CDR3 is made up of 14 amino acids. CDR1 and CDR2 (germline): SGHNT, YYREEE (reference sequence). V was cut by 7 bases and J by 3 bases, with 14 bases left in between. CDR3 amino acids: CASHQRALYNEQFF. As DNA, the CDR3 is TGTGCCAGCCATCAGCGGGCCCTCTACAATGAGCAGTTCTTC.

A remark on this clonotype: A far larger clone is off by one base, so a read error is likely. Since no conserved phenylalanine or tryptophan closes the CDR3, a read error is the likely cause. The chain employs TRBV5-5 and TRBJ2-5, with D possibly being TRBD1 (7 bases). Germline CDR1 reads SGHKS; CDR2 reads YYEKEE (reference sequence). Trimming took off 4 bases at V and 5 bases at J, with 18 bases between the two ends. The length of the CDR3 is 15 residues. The DNA of the CDR3 is TGTGCCAGCAGCCACCGACAGGGACTCAGGGAGACCCAGTACTCC. Residues: CASSHRQGLRETQYS.

The sample holds many counts of this clonotype. The chain links TRBV19 to TRBJ2-7, with 7 bases that match TRBD1. The V and J ends lost 6 bases and 0 bases, in that order; junction bases with no gene match: 8. CDR1 is LNHDA and CDR2 is SQIVND in the germline V gene (reference sequence). The CDR3 has 15 amino acids. CDR3 amino acids: CASSEGTASSYEQYF. The DNA for the CDR3 is TGTGCCAGTAGCGAAGGGACAGCTTCCTCCTACGAGCAGTACTTC.

This clonotype was seen repeatedly, ten times or more. The chain recombines TRBV19 with TRBJ2-1; 8 nucleotides agree with TRBD2. Germline CDR1 is LNHDA and CDR2 is SQIVND (reference sequence). The CDR3 contains 16 residues. V shed 6 bases, J shed 0 bases, and the junction held 7 bases outside the gene matches. The CDR3 here is CASSSAGDNSYNEQFF. CDR3 coding DNA: TGTGCCAGTAGCTCAGCGGGAGACAACTCCTACAATGAGCAGTTCTTC.

This clonotype has at least ten counts. This sequence joins TRBV28 and TRBJ2-3; D unclear. Germline assignment: CDR1 MDHEN and CDR2 SYDVKM. This CDR3 has 13 residues. V was trimmed by 4 bases and J by 6 bases, leaving 11 bases between them. Here the CDR3 DNA reads TGTGCCAGCAGTTCGGGTTCTCCCGATACGCAGTATTTT. Translating gives CASSSGSPDTQYF.

This clonotype was found many times. The rearrangement joins TRBV11-2 to TRBJ1-3; D ambiguous. Germline V CDR1 and CDR2: SGHAT, FQNNGV. V lost 5 bases and J lost 0, with 14 bases in between. This CDR3 region has 16 residues. The CDR3 DNA reads as TGTGCCAGCAGCCCTTTCGACACATCCTCTGGAAACACCATATATTTT. Its translation is CASSPFDTSSGNTIYF. Full variable domain (outside the CDR3, taken from reference TRBV11-2 and TRBJ1-3): EAGVAQSPRYKIIEKRQSVAFWCNPISGHATLYWYQQILGQGPKLLIQFQNNGVVDDSQLPKDRFSAERLKGVDSTLKIQPAKLEDSAVYLCASSPFDTSSGNTIYFGEGSWLTVV.

This clonotype was picked up a small number of times. J is TRBJ2-1 and V is TRBV20-1; D remains ambiguous. This CDR3 contains 17 residues. Germline V gene data show CDR1 as DFQATT and CDR2 as SNEGSKA (reference sequence). V lost 2 bases to trimming and J lost 0 bases, with 17 bases between them. The CDR3 coding sequence is TGCAGTGCTAGACTAGGGTTTGGTTTAAGCTCCTACAATGAGCAGTTCTTC. Encoded protein: CSARLGFGLSSYNEQFF.